The 15 T cell receptor beta chains below all came from one sample that was sequenced in a study of shared clonotypes between healthy human individuals. Sequencing used immunoSEQ multiplex PCR; TCRdb keeps in-frame clones, though not all of them. Altogether about 500,000 clones are present, roughly 80% being singletons, with the ten largest covering more than 10%. What was sequenced was PBMCs. The source is a woman aged 40 to 49 in good health. Some clones in this sample may be carry-over from other donors' samples.

The V call is TRBV7-2, the J call TRBJ2-7; the match to TRBD2 covers 11 bases. V lost 5 bases to trimming and J lost 4 bases; unmatched junction nucleotides: 7. The CDR3 consists of 15 residues. Germline lookup yields CDR1 SGHTA and CDR2 FQGNSA. CDR3 protein: CASSTTGLADYEQYF. CDR3 sequence (DNA): TGTGCCAGCAGCACTACGGGACTAGCGGATTACGAGCAGTACTTC.

The genes are TRBV6-6 and TRBJ2-7; D is undetermined. CDR3 length equals 11 residues. The germline V gene has CDR1 MNHNY and CDR2 SVGAGI (reference sequence). The V gene lost 8 bases and the J gene lost 2 bases, with 7 bases spanning the gap. CDR3 nucleotides: TGTGCCAGCGGCTTAACCTACGAGCAGTACTTC. It yields the protein CASGLTYEQYF.

On this clone: An end of the junction does not agree with germline; a read error may underlie this. V usage is TRBV7-2 and J usage is TRBJ2-6, with TRBD2 matching over 7 bases. Germline V CDR1 and CDR2: SGHTA, FQGNSA. The length of the CDR3 is 18 residues. The CDR3 sequence: CASSTGTHYWGGANALTF. In DNA, the CDR3 is TGTGCCAGCAGCACGGGGACTCACTACTGGGGAGGGGCCAACGCCCTGACTTTC.

The J gene is TRBJ2-1, the V gene TRBV4-2, with unresolved D. The CDR3 runs 15 residues. Deletions cut 1 base from V and 0 bases from J, with 7 bases between. CDR1 is LGHNA and CDR2 is YNFKEQ in the germline V gene. In DNA, the CDR3 is TGTGCCAGCAGCCAAGTACAGAACTCCTACAATGAGCAGTTCTTC. Residues: CASSQVQNSYNEQFF.

This rearrangement joins TRBV4-3 to TRBJ2-5; possibly TRBD1 or TRBD2 for D (5 bases each). The CDR3 runs to 15 residues. Germline-derived CDR1 and CDR2 are LGHNA and YSLEER. V lost 1 base to trimming and J lost 1 base, with 10 bases between them. The CDR3 spells CASSQGTGPQETQYF. CDR3 in DNA: TGCGCCAGCAGCCAAGGAACGGGACCCCAAGAGACCCAGTACTTC.

This chain joins TRBV27 and TRBJ2-6; the match to TRBD1 covers 8 bases. This CDR3 region has 18 residues. Germline lookup yields CDR1 MNHEY and CDR2 SMNVEV (reference sequence). V shed 4 bases and J 2 bases; nucleotides not matched to a gene: 10. The CDR3 spells CASSSPRDRNPGANVLTF. The CDR3 bases are TGTGCCAGCAGTTCTCCCCGGGACAGGAACCCTGGGGCCAACGTCCTGACTTTC.

The rearrangement joins TRBV30 to TRBJ2-5, with TRBD2 identical over 11 bases. The CDR3 spans 16 residues. Germline values: CDR1 GTSNPN, CDR2 SVGIG (reference sequence). V dropped 0 bases and J dropped 4; count of bases not matched to a gene: 7. The CDR3 here is CAWSVGSGRALETQYF. CDR3 in DNA: TGTGCCTGGAGTGTCGGTAGCGGGAGGGCTCTAGAGACCCAGTACTTC.

The chain recombines TRBV23-1 with TRBJ1-1, with TRBD1 matching over 8 bases. TRBV23-1 is identified as an open reading frame with a role that is uncertain. V shed 1 base, J shed 4 bases, and the junction held 2 bases outside the gene matches. This CDR3 is built from 14 residues. The CDR3 loop is CASSQLTGGTEAFF. The CDR3 bases are TGCGCCAGCAGTCAATTAACAGGGGGCACTGAAGCTTTCTTT.

The chain recombines TRBV29-1 with TRBJ1-2, with D unresolved. With 5 bases removed from V and 7 bases from J, the gap between germline ends came to 14 bases. CDR1 and CDR2 (germline): SQVTM, ANQGSEA. The CDR3 runs 12 residues. The CDR3 is CSVQMPSGGYTF. The CDR3 DNA follows: TGCAGCGTTCAAATGCCTTCTGGTGGCTACACCTTC.

The V and J genes are TRBV6-6 and TRBJ2-1, with D possibly being TRBD2 (6 bases). V lost 2 bases and J 4 bases, leaving 12 bases between the germline ends. The germline gives CDR1 MNHNY, CDR2 SVGAGI (reference sequence). The CDR3 consists of 15 residues. CDR3 region: CASSYGTGNYNEQFF. Written as DNA, the CDR3 is TGTGCCAGCAGTTACGGGACTGGGAATTACAATGAGCAGTTCTTC.

Comment on this clone: The same CDR3 is also encoded by other DNA sequences in this sample. The V gene is TRBV10-3, the J gene TRBJ1-2; D gene ambiguous. CDR3 length: 14 amino acids. Trimming pared 3 bases from V and 2 bases from J, leaving 10 bases between. Germline V gene lookup returns CDR1 ENHRY and CDR2 SYGVKD. CDR3 nucleotides: TGTGCCATCAGTGAACGAGGGCCAAACTATGGCTACACCTTC. This encodes CAISERGPNYGYTF.

The V and J genes are TRBV15 and TRBJ2-1; tentatively, D is TRBD1 or TRBD2 (5 bases each). Trimming took off 7 bases at V and 2 bases at J, with 12 bases between the two ends. The CDR3 loop spans 14 amino acids. Germline CDR1 is LNHNV and CDR2 is YYDKDF (reference sequence). DNA of the CDR3: TGTGCCACCAAAAATCCGGGACCCTACAATGAGCAGTTCTTC. As protein: CATKNPGPYNEQFF.

This clone was observed many times. Other DNA sequences within the sample encode an identical CDR3. The chain combines TRBV9 with TRBJ2-3, with 10 bases lining up with TRBD2. Germline lookup yields CDR1 SGDLS and CDR2 YYNGEE. V shed 3 bases, J shed 4 bases, and the junction held 2 bases outside the gene matches. The CDR3 runs to 14 residues. The CDR3 here is CASSGAGGADTQYF. The CDR3 DNA reads as TGTGCCAGCAGCGGAGCGGGAGGGGCAGATACGCAGTATTTT.

The chain has TRBV2 and TRBJ2-7; the D is unclear. Trimming cost V 4 bases and J 5 bases, with 3 bases left between them. The CDR3 contains 10 residues. Germline V lookup: CDR1 SNHLY, CDR2 FYNNEI. The CDR3 coding sequence is TGTGCCAGCAGTGTACACGAGCAGTACTTC. The encoded protein is CASSVHEQYF.

V is TRBV4-2 and J is TRBJ2-1; TRBD1 agrees at 9 bases. Germline V gene lookup returns CDR1 LGHNA and CDR2 YNFKEQ. Trimming at V came to 4 bases and at J to 5 bases, leaving 6 bases not matched to a gene. The CDR3 totals 15 residues. CDR3 in amino acids: CASSLHRDRDNEQFF. The CDR3 nucleotides are TGTGCCAGCAGCCTACATCGGGACAGGGACAATGAGCAGTTCTTC.